This T cell receptor (beta chain) was recovered during a study of blood T cell repertoires in COVID-19. Study-wide context: The study drew acute and convalescent COVID-19 samples from the United States, Italy and Spain. PBMCs, B-cell-depleted T cells, or T cells provided the cDNA or gDNA that made up the material.

Followed longitudinally, the Seattle patients had been enrolled during active infection. Trimming shortened V by 3 bases and J by 3 bases, and 12 bases separated the two germline ends. CDR1 is SGHNT and CDR2 is YYREEE in the germline V gene (reference sequence). CDR3 length: 15 residues. Authors' data handling: Amplification with reference gene primers provided the estimates of nucleated cell counts. Here immunoSEQ multiplex PCR was the method, and the copy in TCRdb shows in-frame clones only, minus some. V and J calls and clone size follow that table, whereas D and trimming were derived from the DNA. The table lists roughly 200,000 clones, roughly 83% of them singletons.

The sample consisted of peripheral blood. The V gene is TRBV5-4, the J gene TRBJ2-2; perhaps TRBD1 as D (5 bases). The receptor comes from a woman aged 40-49 years with COVID-19, enrolled during active disease. CDR3 region: CASSSEQAYTGELFF. The CDR3 region has the DNA TGTGCCAGCAGCTCAGAACAGGCTTACACCGGGGAGCTGTTTTTT. The whole variable domain, remainder taken from reference TRBV5-4 and TRBJ2-2, is ETGVTQSPTHLIKTRGQQVTLRCSSQSGHNTVSWYQQALGQGPQFIFQYYREEENGRGNFPPRFSGLQFPNYSSELNVNALELDDSALYLCASSSEQAYTGELFFGEGSRLTVL.